These 5 T cell receptor beta chains share one sample of origin, sequenced in a study of siplizumab effects on memory and regulatory T cells. TCRdb's table, derived via immunoSEQ multiplex PCR, lists solely in-frame clones and lacks some. Among 65,000 to 85,000 clones listed, 93% were seen once. Sample: CD8+ T cells sorted from blood. All receptors come from a human donor in good health.

The chain joins TRBV4-2 to TRBJ1-1, with a tentative D call TRBD1 (5 bases). CDR1 LGHNA and CDR2 YNFKEQ come from the germline V gene. The CDR3 spans 15 residues. Trimming took 4 bases from V and 4 from J, leaving 16 bases between them. The CDR3 loop reads CASSPENPGGTEAFF. The CDR3 bases are TGTGCCAGCAGCCCCGAGAACCCGGGGGGCACTGAAGCTTTCTTT.

This rearrangement joins TRBV13 to TRBJ1-1, with no clear D. CDR1 PRHDT and CDR2 FYEKMQ come from the germline V gene (reference sequence). V lost 4 bases and J lost 1, with 7 bases in between. The CDR3 has 13 residues. This CDR3 is CASSYTGNTEAFF. CDR3 sequence (DNA): TGTGCCAGCAGCTACACCGGGAACACTGAAGCTTTCTTT.

In its sample, this clone was seen once. The V call is TRBV14, the J call TRBJ1-6; D ambiguous. V lost 0 bases and J lost 8, with 5 bases in between. CDR1 and CDR2 from the germline V gene are SGHDN and FVKESK. The CDR3 has 13 amino acids. CDR3 nucleotide sequence: TGTGCCAGCAGCCAAGAAAGGGATTCACCCCTCCACTTT. This codes for CASSQERDSPLHF.

This chain links TRBV9 with TRBJ2-3; 8 nucleotides agree with TRBD2. The ends lost 0 bases at V and 5 bases at J; junction bases unmatched: 5. The CDR3 spans 15 residues. Germline V gives CDR1 SGDLS, CDR2 YYNGEE. CDR3 sequence: CASSVGGLGGDTQYF. The CDR3 coding sequence is TGTGCCAGCAGCGTAGGGGGACTAGGGGGAGATACGCAGTATTTT. Filled out from reference TRBV9 and TRBJ2-3, the complete variable domain reads DSGVTQTPKHLITATGQRVTLRCSPRSGDLSVYWYQQSLDQGLQFLIQYYNGEERAKGNILERFSAQQFPDLHSELNLSSLELGDSALYFCASSVGGLGGDTQYFGPGTRLTVL.

The chain has TRBV30 and TRBJ2-7; a weak D match, TRBD1 (6 bases). CDR3 length equals 13 residues. V lost 0 bases, J lost 3 bases, and 9 bases lay in between. Germline CDR1 GTSNPN, CDR2 SVGIG (reference sequence). The CDR3 bases are TGTGCCTGGAGTGTAACAGGGTTCTACGAGCAGTACTTC. As protein: CAWSVTGFYEQYF.